These 24 T cell receptor beta chains were sequenced from one sample in a study of blood T cell repertoires in COVID-19. Profiling relied on immunoSEQ multiplex PCR, and the TCRdb table lists in-frame clones only, not all of them. Of fewer than 350,000 clones in the sample, around 85% are singletons; the top ten hold over 9.5%. The sample comprised peripheral blood. Receptors were obtained from a woman aged 30 to 39 with COVID-19, enrolled during active disease.

CDR3 sequence reads: CAWSVPPAGTGGSPLHF. CDR3 coding DNA: TGTGCCTGGAGTGTTCCTCCAGCCGGGACAGGGGGGTCACCCCTCCACTTT. The genes are TRBV30 and TRBJ1-6, with 11 positions matching TRBD1. The CDR3 loop spans 17 amino acids. The germline CDR1 and CDR2 sequences are GTSNPN and SVGIG (reference sequence). J was trimmed by 10 bases and V by 0 bases; bases with no gene match: 11. Full variable domain (missing parts from reference TRBV30 and TRBJ1-6): SQTIHQWPATLVQPVGSPLSLECTVEGTSNPNLYWYRQAAGRGLQLLFYSVGIGQISSEVPQNLSASRPQDRQFILSSKKLLLSDSGFYLCAWSVPPAGTGGSPLHFGNGTRLTVT.

This chain links TRBV5-1 with TRBJ2-3; 9 bases fit TRBD1. V trimming: 0 bases; J trimming: 0 bases; junction bases outside the gene matches: 17. CDR1 is SGHRS, CDR2 YFSETQ, per germline. There are 21 residues in the CDR3. The CDR3 region is CASSLEISLGTGLDSTDTQYF. For the CDR3, the DNA is TGCGCCAGCAGCTTGGAAATATCTCTTGGGACAGGGCTAGATAGCACAGATACGCAGTATTTT. Together with reference TRBV5-1 and TRBJ2-3, the CDR3 gives the full variable domain: KAGVTQTPRYLIKTRGQQVTLSCSPISGHRSVSWYQQTPGQGLQFLFEYFSETQRNKGNFPGRFSGRQFSNSRSEMNVSTLELGDSALYLCASSLEISLGTGLDSTDTQYFGPGTRLTVL.

The V call is TRBV10-3, the J call TRBJ1-4, with TRBD1 as a possible D gene (5 bases). Looked up from germline, CDR1 is ENHRY and CDR2 is SYGVKD. This CDR3 has 16 residues. Between the trimmed V and J ends, which lost 2 bases and 5 bases, there was a span of 15 bases. As DNA, the CDR3 is TGTGCCATCAGTGAGGGTTTGGCAGGGAGGAATGAAAAACTGTTTTTT. Its protein is CAISEGLAGRNEKLFF.

The chain couples TRBV29-1 to TRBJ1-2; 7 bases fit TRBD1. Germline values: CDR1 SQVTM, CDR2 ANQGSEA. V gave up 7 bases and J gave up 5 bases; unmatched junction bases: 10. The CDR3 has 13 residues. The CDR3 loop reads CSATGAWDYGYTF. The CDR3 DNA reads TGCAGCGCTACAGGGGCGTGGGATTATGGCTACACCTTC.

The V call is TRBV11-2, the J call TRBJ1-2; D gene ambiguous. The CDR3 is 15 residues long. Deletions cut 1 base from V and 3 bases from J, with 12 bases between. Germline values: CDR1 SGHAT, CDR2 FQNNGV. The CDR3 DNA follows: TGTGCCAGCAGCTTAGTCCCGCGCGATTACTATGGCTACACCTTC. Amino acid sequence: CASSLVPRDYYGYTF. The full variable domain, rest sourced from reference TRBV11-2 and TRBJ1-2, is EAGVAQSPRYKIIEKRQSVAFWCNPISGHATLYWYQQILGQGPKLLIQFQNNGVVDDSQLPKDRFSAERLKGVDSTLKIQPAKLEDSAVYLCASSLVPRDYYGYTFGSGTRLTVV.

The count of this clone is one. The chain couples TRBV11-2 to TRBJ2-3, with D maybe TRBD1 (7 bases). Per the germline V gene, CDR1 is SGHAT and CDR2 is FQNNGV. Trimming left V 7 bases short and J 2 bases short, with 22 bases between. This CDR3 has 17 amino acids. CDR3 sequence reads: CASTWGEWDRHTDTQYF. The CDR3 coding sequence is TGTGCCAGCACCTGGGGGGAGTGGGACAGACACACAGATACGCAGTATTTT.

V and J are TRBV27 and TRBJ2-5; maybe TRBD2 (7 bases). V lost 5 bases and J lost 3, with 25 bases in between. Germline V gives CDR1 MNHEY, CDR2 SMNVEV (reference sequence). The CDR3 contains 18 residues. The CDR3 here is CASSPRGPGGHIKETQYF. The CDR3 DNA sequence: TGTGCCAGCAGTCCACGGGGTCCGGGGGGACATATAAAAGAGACCCAGTACTTC.

This rearrangement joins TRBV3-1 (or the pseudogene TRBV3-2) to TRBJ1-2, with D perhaps matching TRBD1 (6 bases). The germline V and J ends were trimmed by 0 bases and 6 bases, with 11 bases remaining between them. The CDR3 totals 14 residues. The germline CDR1 and CDR2 sequences are LGHDT and YNNKEL (reference sequence). CDR3 residues: CASSQENYRDGYTF. As DNA, the CDR3 is TGTGCCAGCAGCCAAGAGAATTACAGGGATGGCTACACCTTC.

The sample holds one count of this clone. The chain joins TRBV27 to TRBJ1-1; 11 bases match TRBD1. V lost 5 bases and J lost 3; bases outside the gene matches: 11. The germline gives CDR1 MNHEY, CDR2 SMNVEV (reference sequence). The CDR3 contains 17 residues. The CDR3 DNA reads as TGTGCCAGCAGTCCTCCGGGACAGGGGGTGCGGTACACTGAAGCTTTCTTT. Protein product: CASSPPGQGVRYTEAFF.

The chain has TRBV4-1 and TRBJ1-4; TRBD1 matches at 8 bases. CDR3 length equals 17 residues. The V gene end was trimmed by 3 bases and the J gene end by 1 base; junction bases not matched to a gene: 7. The germline V gene has CDR1 MGHRA and CDR2 YSYEKL. This CDR3 is CASSHPGQVGTNEKLFF. The CDR3 region has the DNA TGCGCCAGCAGCCACCCGGGACAGGTGGGAACTAATGAAAAACTGTTTTTT.

The chain links TRBV6-1 to TRBJ2-5; D not certain. Trimming shortened V by 2 bases and J by 7 bases, and 14 bases separated the two germline ends. The germline V gene has CDR1 MNHNS and CDR2 SASEGT. The CDR3 runs 14 residues. In DNA form, the CDR3 reads TGTGCCAGCAGTGAAATAGGCAGGCTGAGGACCCAGTACTTC. Its protein is CASSEIGRLRTQYF.

V usage is TRBV19 and J usage is TRBJ2-5; 8 bases agree with TRBD1. Germline loops: CDR1 LNHDA, CDR2 SQIVND (reference sequence). With 7 bases clipped from V and 2 bases from J, the junction kept 9 bases outside the gene matches. The CDR3 runs 15 residues. CDR3 DNA sequence: TGTGCCAGTAACCCGGACAGGGAAGGACAAGAGACCCAGTACTTC. Protein product: CASNPDREGQETQYF.

The chain links TRBV10-1 to TRBJ1-2; TRBD1 is a possible D gene (6 bases). The CDR3 sequence is 13 residues long. Germline CDR1 WNHNN, CDR2 SYGVQD (reference sequence). Trimming shortened V by 3 bases and J by 8 bases, and 13 bases separated the two germline ends. As DNA, the CDR3 is TGCGCCAGCAGTGATTTACAGGGAATAGGCTACACCTTC. Translation: CASSDLQGIGYTF.

This clone was seen more than once but under ten times. The CDR3 loop reads CASSQDVGPGNSPLHF. The CDR3 DNA is TGTGCCAGCAGCCAAGATGTCGGGCCGGGGAATTCACCCCTCCACTTT. The J gene is TRBJ1-6, the V gene TRBV3-1 (or the pseudogene TRBV3-2); D is undetermined. CDR1 is LGHDT and CDR2 is YNNKEL in the germline V gene (reference sequence). Trimming left V 0 bases short and J 7 bases short, with 13 bases between. The CDR3 is made up of 16 amino acids.

The rearrangement uses TRBV7-9 and TRBJ2-7; 9 positions agree with TRBD1. The CDR3 runs 17 residues. V lost 3 bases to trimming and J lost 7 bases; unmatched junction nucleotides: 16. Germline V gene data show CDR1 as SEHNR and CDR2 as FQNEAQ (reference sequence). The CDR3 spells CASSFPKDLQGAGEQYF. CDR3 coding DNA: TGTGCCAGCAGCTTCCCAAAGGATTTACAGGGGGCTGGGGAGCAGTACTTC.

V and J are TRBV19 and TRBJ2-3, with 15 bases that match TRBD2. Germline V gene lookup returns CDR1 LNHDA and CDR2 SQIVND (reference sequence). The CDR3 length is 18 residues. V was pared by 4 bases and J by 0 bases, with 5 bases of the junction left unmatched. The CDR3 region is CASSTGLAGGPSTDTQYF. The DNA for the CDR3 is TGTGCCAGTAGTACGGGACTAGCGGGGGGCCCTAGCACAGATACGCAGTATTTT.

This clone was seen more than once but under ten times. This chain uses TRBV20-1 with TRBJ1-2, with TRBD1 identical over 7 bases. Per the germline V gene, CDR1 is DFQATT and CDR2 is SNEGSKA (reference sequence). After removal of 3 bases from V and 8 bases from J, the junction contained 15 bases not matched to a gene. The CDR3 is 15 amino acids. The CDR3 spells CSASIRGGAGNGYTF. CDR3 DNA: TGCAGTGCTAGTATTCGAGGGGGCGCGGGGAACGGCTACACCTTC.

This clone appeared a single time. The V call is TRBV3-1 (or the pseudogene TRBV3-2), the J call TRBJ2-5; possible D gene TRBD2, 5 bases. This CDR3 spans 15 amino acids. Per germline, CDR1 LGHDT and CDR2 YNNKEL (reference sequence). Trimming pared 1 base from V and 5 bases from J, leaving 14 bases between. This CDR3 reads CASSQGGAGGETQYF. In DNA, the CDR3 is TGTGCCAGCAGCCAAGGAGGCGCAGGAGGCGAGACCCAGTACTTC.

This clone was seen only once. V and J are TRBV4-1 and TRBJ2-7; 8 nucleotides match TRBD2. Unmatched junction bases numbered 4, after V lost 3 bases and J lost 3 bases. CDR3 length: 14 amino acids. Germline V gene lookup returns CDR1 MGHRA and CDR2 YSYEKL. CDR3 nucleotides: TGCGCCAGCAGCCACGGTAGCGGGGACTACGAGCAGTACTTC. As protein: CASSHGSGDYEQYF.

The chain employs TRBV5-1 and TRBJ2-1; the match to TRBD2 covers 13 bases. This CDR3 spans 19 amino acids. Germline V CDR1 and CDR2: SGHRS, YFSETQ. The J segment lost 0 bases and the V segment lost 3 bases, leaving 9 bases of the junction unmatched. As DNA, the CDR3 is TGCGCCAGCAGCTGGCCGGGACTAGCGGGGAGGAGCTCCTACAATGAGCAGTTCTTC. Protein product: CASSWPGLAGRSSYNEQFF.

V gene TRBV6-5 combines with J gene TRBJ2-7; maybe TRBD2 (6 bases). Germline V CDR1 and CDR2: MNHEY, SVGAGI. This CDR3 contains 14 residues. Between the trimmed V and J ends, which lost 2 bases and 4 bases, there was a span of 12 bases. This CDR3 is CASSYSGRSYEQYF. Written as DNA, the CDR3 is TGTGCCAGCAGTTACAGTGGGAGGTCATACGAGCAGTACTTC.

This chain connects TRBV11-2 to TRBJ2-3, with D possibly matching TRBD1 (6 bases). The length of the CDR3 is 15 residues. CDR1 and CDR2 (germline): SGHAT, FQNNGV. V was cut by 3 bases and J by 3 bases, with 13 bases left in between. The CDR3 DNA reads as TGTGCCAGCAGCTTTCCCCGGACAGTGACAGATACGCAGTATTTT. It translates to CASSFPRTVTDTQYF.

The chain's CDR3 is CASSAKTGSYGYTF. The CDR3 nucleotides are TGTGCCAGCAGCGCCAAGACAGGGAGCTATGGCTACACCTTC. V usage is TRBV7-9 and J usage is TRBJ1-2; TRBD1 agrees at 7 bases. This CDR3 is 14 amino acids long. CDR1 is SEHNR and CDR2 is FQNEAQ in the germline V gene (reference sequence). Losses at the gene ends were 5 bases for V and 4 bases for J; bases not matched to a gene: 7.

This clone was picked up one time. This chain joins TRBV5-1 and TRBJ2-7; tentative D call: TRBD1 (5 bases). In germline, CDR1 is SGHRS, CDR2 YFSETQ. V was cut by 0 bases and J by 3 bases, with 13 bases left in between. This CDR3 has 15 amino acids. The CDR3 loop reads CASSLEPQAIYEQYF. The CDR3 bases are TGCGCCAGCAGCTTGGAGCCACAGGCGATCTACGAGCAGTACTTC.